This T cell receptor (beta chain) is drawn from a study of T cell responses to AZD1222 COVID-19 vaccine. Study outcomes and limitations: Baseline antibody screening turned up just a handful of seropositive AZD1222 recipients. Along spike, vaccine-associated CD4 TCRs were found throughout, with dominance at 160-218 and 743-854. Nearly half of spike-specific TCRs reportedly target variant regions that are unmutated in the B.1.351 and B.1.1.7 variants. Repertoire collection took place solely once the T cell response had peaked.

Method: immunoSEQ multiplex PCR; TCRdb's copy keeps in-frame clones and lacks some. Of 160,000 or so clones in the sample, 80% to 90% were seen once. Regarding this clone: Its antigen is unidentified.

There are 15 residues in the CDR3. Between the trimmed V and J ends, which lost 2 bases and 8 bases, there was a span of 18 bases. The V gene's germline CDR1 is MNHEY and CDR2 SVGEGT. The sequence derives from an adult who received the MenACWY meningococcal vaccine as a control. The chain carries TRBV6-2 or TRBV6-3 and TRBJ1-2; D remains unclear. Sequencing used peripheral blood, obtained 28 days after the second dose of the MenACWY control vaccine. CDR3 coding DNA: TGTGCCAGCAGTTACAGGCCGACGGACCCGCGAGGCTACACCTTC. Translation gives CASSYRPTDPRGYTF.